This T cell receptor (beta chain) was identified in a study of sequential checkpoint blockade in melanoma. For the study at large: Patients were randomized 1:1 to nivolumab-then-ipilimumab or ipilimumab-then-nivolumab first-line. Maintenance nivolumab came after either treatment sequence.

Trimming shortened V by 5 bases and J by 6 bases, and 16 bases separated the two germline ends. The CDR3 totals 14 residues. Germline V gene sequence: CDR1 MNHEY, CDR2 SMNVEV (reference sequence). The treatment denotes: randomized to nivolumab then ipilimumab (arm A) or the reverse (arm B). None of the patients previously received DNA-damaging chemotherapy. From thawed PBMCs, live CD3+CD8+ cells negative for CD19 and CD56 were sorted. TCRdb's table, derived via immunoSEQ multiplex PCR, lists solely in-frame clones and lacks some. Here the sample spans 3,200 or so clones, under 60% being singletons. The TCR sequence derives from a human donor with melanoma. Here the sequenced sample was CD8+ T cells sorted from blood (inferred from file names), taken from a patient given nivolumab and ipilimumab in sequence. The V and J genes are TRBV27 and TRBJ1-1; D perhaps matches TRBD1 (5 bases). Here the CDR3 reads CASSMIISGSEAFF. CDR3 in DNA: TGTGCCAGCAGTATGATCATATCAGGGTCTGAAGCTTTCTTT.